The sample holds many counts of the clone carrying this T cell receptor (beta chain). What it recognizes is unknown. These data are taken from a study of CD8 T cells in ankylosing spondylitis. One entry per CDR3 protein results from TCRdb running MiXCR on the 5' RACE reads. Of 250,000 to 350,000 distinct CDR3 sequences in the sample, 8% were seen once. Points from the study as a whole: Ankylosing spondylitis blood appeared to be characterized by a TCR beta motif of roughly eight highly homologous variants.

CDR1 and CDR2 from the germline V gene are SQVTM and ANQGSEA. CDR3 length: 13 amino acids. The junction had 8 bases not matched to a gene; V was cut back by 7 bases and J by 7 bases. The sample was blood, either unsorted or a sorted T cell fraction (not recorded which). This sequence was found in a male donor with ankylosing spondylitis. The chain carries TRBV29-1 and TRBJ2-1, with 9 positions matching TRBD2. As DNA, the CDR3 is TGCAGCGGGGGGCTAGCGGGAACAAATGAGCAGTTCTTC. Encoded protein: CSGGLAGTNEQFF.